This T cell receptor beta chain appears in the sequencing data of a study of prognosis after radiotherapy for stage I lung cancer. Background on the study: A median of around 7 months after radiotherapy, distant metastases were seen in a handful of patients, while no significant progression was shown by 15.

Sample collection consisted of six milliliters of peripheral blood drawn at each of two time points. The CDR3 contains 11 residues. Trimming took 4 bases from V and 10 from J, leaving 8 bases between them. Germline V gives CDR1 LGHDT, CDR2 YNNKEL (reference sequence). By two-round multiplex PCR, the TCR beta CDR3 was amplified from genomic DNA. Primers (each specific to one TRBV or TRBJ gene) were used in first-round PCR. TCRdb reprocessed the multiplex PCR reads with MiXCR, giving one entry per CDR3 protein. The repertoire holds over 30,000 distinct CDR3 sequences, with roughly 25% as singletons. Whole-study findings and limits: Post-treatment Shannon entropy following stereotactic body radiation therapy was lower among patients who developed distant metastases. Differences in TRBV and TRBJ gene usage were reportedly observed between patients with and without metastases.

This clonotype was seen a single time. What it binds is not known. This chain connects TRBV3-1 to TRBJ2-1, with D hard to call. The starting material was PBMCs, obtained before or after stereotactic body radiation therapy (not recorded which). The source of this sequence is a donor aged 50 or older with non-small cell lung cancer. The chain's CDR3 is CASSRRQEQFF. The CDR3 coding sequence is TGTGCCAGCAGCCGACGTCAGGAGCAGTTCTTC.